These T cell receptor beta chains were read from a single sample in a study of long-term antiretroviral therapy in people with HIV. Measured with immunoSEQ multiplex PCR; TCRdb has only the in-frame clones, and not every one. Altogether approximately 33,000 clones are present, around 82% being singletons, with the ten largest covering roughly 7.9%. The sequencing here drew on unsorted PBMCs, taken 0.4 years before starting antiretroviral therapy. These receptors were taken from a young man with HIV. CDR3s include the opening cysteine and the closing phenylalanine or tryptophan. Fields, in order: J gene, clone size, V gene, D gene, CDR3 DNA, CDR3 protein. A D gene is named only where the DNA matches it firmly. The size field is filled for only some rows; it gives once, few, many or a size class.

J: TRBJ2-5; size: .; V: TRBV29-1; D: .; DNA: TGCAGCGTTGAACCGGCCTTGGGGACCCAGTACTTC; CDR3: CSVEPALGTQYF
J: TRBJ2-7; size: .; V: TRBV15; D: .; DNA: TGTGCCACCAGCGAAGCCGGGGGTAGCCCCTACGAGCAGTACTTC; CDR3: CATSEAGGSPYEQYF
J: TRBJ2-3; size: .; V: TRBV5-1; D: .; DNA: TGCGCCAGCAGCTTACCCGGGGGAGATACGCAGTATTTT; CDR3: CASSLPGGDTQYF
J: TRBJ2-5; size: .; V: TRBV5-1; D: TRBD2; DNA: TGCGCCAGCAGCCCGGGAAGGACTAGCGGGAGTGAGACCCAGTACTTC; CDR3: CASSPGRTSGSETQYF
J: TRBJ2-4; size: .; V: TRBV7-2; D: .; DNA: TGTGCCAGCAGCTCTGACGGTGGCACCCAGGGGAACATTCAGTACTTC; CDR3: CASSSDGGTQGNIQYF
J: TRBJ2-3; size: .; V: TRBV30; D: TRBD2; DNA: TGTGCCTGGTCGTTACTAGCGGCCAGCACAGATACGCAGTATTTT; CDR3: CAWSLLAASTDTQYF
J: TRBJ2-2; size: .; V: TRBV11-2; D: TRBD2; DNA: TGTGCCAGCAGTTTACCGACTAGCGGGGGGACCGGGGAGCTGTTTTTT; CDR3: CASSLPTSGGTGELFF
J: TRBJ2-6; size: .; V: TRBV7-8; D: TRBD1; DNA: TGTGCCAGCAGCTTCGAACAGGGGTCCGCTGGGGCCAACGTCCTGACTTTC; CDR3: CASSFEQGSAGANVLTF
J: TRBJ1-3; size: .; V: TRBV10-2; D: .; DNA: TGCGCCAGCAGTGACAGGGCTGGAAACACCATATATTTT; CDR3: CASSDRAGNTIYF
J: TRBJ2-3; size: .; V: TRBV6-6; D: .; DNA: TGTGCCAGCAGAACTAGTTCGGATACGCAGTATTTT; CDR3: CASRTSSDTQYF
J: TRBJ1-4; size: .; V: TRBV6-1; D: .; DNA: TGTGCCAGCAGTGAAGCGGGAACGATAACTAATGAAAAACTGTTTTTT; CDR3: CASSEAGTITNEKLFF
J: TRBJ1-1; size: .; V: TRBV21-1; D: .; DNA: TGTGCCAGCAGCAAAAAGAGACAGCTGAACACTGAAGCTTTCTTT; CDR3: CASSKKRQLNTEAFF
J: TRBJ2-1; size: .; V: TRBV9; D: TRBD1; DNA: TGTGCCAGCAGCGTTGGACAGGGCTCCTACAATGAGCAGTTCTTC; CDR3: CASSVGQGSYNEQFF
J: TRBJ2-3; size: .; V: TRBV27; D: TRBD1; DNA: TGTGCCAGCAGTCTAATGACAGGGGAGGGCACAGATACGCAGTATTTT; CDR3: CASSLMTGEGTDTQYF
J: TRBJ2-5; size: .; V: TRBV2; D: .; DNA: TGTGCCAGCAGAGTGGGGGCATCCCGGCCCCAAGAGACCCAGTACTTC; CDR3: CASRVGASRPQETQYF
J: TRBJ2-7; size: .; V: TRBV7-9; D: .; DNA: TGTGCCAGCAGCGTGTGGGGGGACCCCTCCTACGAGCAGTACTTC; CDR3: CASSVWGDPSYEQYF
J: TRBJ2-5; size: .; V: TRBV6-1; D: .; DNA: TGTGCCAGTCAGCTAACGGGAATCCAAGAGACCCAGTACTTC; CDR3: CASQLTGIQETQYF
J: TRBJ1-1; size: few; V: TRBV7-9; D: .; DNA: TGTGCCAGCAGCTTAGGAATGGACACTGAAGCTTTCTTT; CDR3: CASSLGMDTEAFF
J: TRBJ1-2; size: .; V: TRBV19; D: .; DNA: TGTGCCAGTAGTATTCTCCAGGCCCCCTGGGGCTACACCTTC; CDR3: CASSILQAPWGYTF
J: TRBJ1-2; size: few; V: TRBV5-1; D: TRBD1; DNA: TGCGCCAGCAGCTCGACCGGGACAGGGGATGGCTACACCTTC; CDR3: CASSSTGTGDGYTF
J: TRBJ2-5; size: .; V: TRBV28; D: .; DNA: TGTGCCAGCAGTTTCCCCGGGATAGAGACCCAGTACTTC; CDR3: CASSFPGIETQYF
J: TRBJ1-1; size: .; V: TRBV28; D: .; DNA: TGTGCCAGCAGTTTAACCAGCGGGGAAGCTTTCTTT; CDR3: CASSLTSGEAFF
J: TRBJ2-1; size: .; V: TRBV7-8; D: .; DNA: TGTGCCAGCAGCTACCGCCGCGACAGGGAGGAACAGTTCTTC; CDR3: CASSYRRDREEQFF
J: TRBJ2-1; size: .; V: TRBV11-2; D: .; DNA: TGTGCCAGCAGCCCACAGGGTAATGAGCAGTTCTTC; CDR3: CASSPQGNEQFF
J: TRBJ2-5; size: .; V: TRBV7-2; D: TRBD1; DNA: TGTGCCAGCAGCTTCGGGACAGGGGATCAAGAGACCCAGTACTTC; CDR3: CASSFGTGDQETQYF
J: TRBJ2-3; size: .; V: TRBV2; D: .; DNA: TGTGCCAGCAGGGGAGGGGGAGATACGCAGTATTTT; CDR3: CASRGGGDTQYF
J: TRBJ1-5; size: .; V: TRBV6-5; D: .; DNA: TGTGCCAGCAGTTATTCCGGGGAGGCTCATCAGCCCCAGCATTTT; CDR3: CASSYSGEAHQPQHF
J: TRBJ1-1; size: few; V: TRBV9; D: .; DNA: TGTGCCAGCAGCCCCCAGGGGCATAGTGGGACTGAAGCTTTCTTT; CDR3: CASSPQGHSGTEAFF
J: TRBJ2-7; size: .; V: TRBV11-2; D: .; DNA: TGTGCCAGCAGCCCCGGACGGATTTCCTACGAGCAGTACTTC; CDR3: CASSPGRISYEQYF
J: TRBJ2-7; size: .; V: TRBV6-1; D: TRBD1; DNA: TGTGCCAGCAGTGCGGACAGGTTCTCCTACGAGCAGTACTTC; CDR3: CASSADRFSYEQYF
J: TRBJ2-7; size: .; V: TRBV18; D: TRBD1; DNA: TGTGCCAGCTCACCGCGGACAGGGGATACCTACGAGCAGTACTTC; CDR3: CASSPRTGDTYEQYF
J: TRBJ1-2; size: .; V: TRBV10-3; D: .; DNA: TGTGCCATCAGGCCCAACAGGGACACAATAAACTATGGCTACACCTTC; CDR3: CAIRPNRDTINYGYTF
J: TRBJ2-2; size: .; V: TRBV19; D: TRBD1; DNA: TGTGCCAGTAGTGAGACAGGGATGGTCACCGGGGAGCTGTTTTTT; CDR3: CASSETGMVTGELFF
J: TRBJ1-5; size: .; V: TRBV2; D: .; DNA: TGTGCCAGCAGTCAGCAGGGTTCAGCCATCAATCAGCCCCAGCATTTT; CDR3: CASSQQGSAINQPQHF
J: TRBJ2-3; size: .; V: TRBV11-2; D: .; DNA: TGTGCCAGCAGCTTGGGGACTGTCACAGATACGCAGTATTTT; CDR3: CASSLGTVTDTQYF
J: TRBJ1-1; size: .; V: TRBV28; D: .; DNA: TGTGCCAGCAGTTTATCGGGGCGGGCTGAAGCTTTCTTT; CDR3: CASSLSGRAEAFF
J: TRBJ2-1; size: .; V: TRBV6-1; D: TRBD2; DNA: TGTGCCAGCGAGGCTAGCGGGGATTACAATGAGCAGTTCTTC; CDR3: CASEASGDYNEQFF
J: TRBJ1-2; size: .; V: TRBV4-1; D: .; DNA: TGCGCCAGCAGCCAAGTGCAAACGGGGTTGTCGGGGGGCTACACCTTC; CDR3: CASSQVQTGLSGGYTF
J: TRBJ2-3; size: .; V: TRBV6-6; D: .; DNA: TGTGCCAGCACTTCCGGGCGGCTAGCTGTACCAGATACGCAGTATTTT; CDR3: CASTSGRLAVPDTQYF
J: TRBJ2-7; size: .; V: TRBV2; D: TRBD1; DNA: TGTGCCAGCAGCTTCGAATACAGGGGCGGGCAGTACTTC; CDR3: CASSFEYRGGQYF
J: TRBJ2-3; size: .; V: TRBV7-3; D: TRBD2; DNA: TGTGCCAGCAGCCCTAGCGGGGGGAGCACAGATACGCAGTATTTT; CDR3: CASSPSGGSTDTQYF
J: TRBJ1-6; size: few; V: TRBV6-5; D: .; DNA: TGTGCCAGCAGTTACTATAGACCCGACTCACCCCTCCACTTT; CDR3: CASSYYRPDSPLHF
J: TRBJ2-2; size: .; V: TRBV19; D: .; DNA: TGTGCCAGTACGGTGGATCGGGCCGGGGAGCTGTTTTTT; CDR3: CASTVDRAGELFF